These 17 T cell receptor beta chains share one sample of origin, sequenced in a study of cytomegalovirus exposure and HLA in healthy donors. Primers included in the PCR were 60 Vbeta and 13 Jbeta primers. Profiled with immunoSEQ multiplex PCR; TCRdb holds only in-frame clones, not every one. Here the sample spans around 110,000 clones, around a tenth being singletons. What was sequenced was PBMCs. These receptors originate from a man between 25 and 39 years old in good health and CMV-seronegative.

This clone was observed a handful of times. The chain employs TRBV5-6 and TRBJ1-1; 9 positions match TRBD1. This CDR3 has 16 residues. The trim removed 1 base at V and 1 base at J, leaving 5 bases unmatched. Germline V gene lookup returns CDR1 SGHDT and CDR2 YYEEEE. CDR3 in DNA: TGTGCCAGCAGCTTGCCTGGGACAGGGTGGAACACTGAAGCTTTCTTT. Translated: CASSLPGTGWNTEAFF.

The table lists this clone with a few counts. V gene TRBV19 combines with J gene TRBJ2-7, with 8 bases aligning to TRBD1. The germline V gene has CDR1 LNHDA and CDR2 SQIVND (reference sequence). V lost 4 bases, J lost 0 bases, and 8 bases stayed unmatched. The CDR3 has 16 residues. This CDR3 is CASSTNRGSTSYEQYF. For the CDR3, the DNA is TGTGCCAGTAGTACGAACAGGGGGTCGACCTCCTACGAGCAGTACTTC.

The table lists this clone with a few counts. The chain recombines TRBV27 with TRBJ2-5, with 10 bases that match TRBD2. Germline V gene lookup returns CDR1 MNHEY and CDR2 SMNVEV (reference sequence). V was clipped by 0 bases and J by 5 bases; unmatched bases: 6. This CDR3 spans 16 amino acids. CDR3 protein: CASSLSSGGTFETQYF. DNA of the CDR3: TGTGCCAGCAGTTTATCTAGCGGGGGGACTTTTGAGACCCAGTACTTC.

This clone came up a few times. The chain links TRBV14 to TRBJ1-1; 7 positions agree with TRBD1. Germline V gene lookup returns CDR1 SGHDN and CDR2 FVKESK. Germline trimming cut 2 bases from V and 5 bases from J; bases unmatched to any gene: 14. This CDR3 contains 17 residues. The CDR3 reads CASSQTNYRGSRTEAFF. The CDR3 DNA reads TGTGCCAGCAGCCAAACCAATTACAGGGGAAGTAGGACTGAAGCTTTCTTT.

The chain joins TRBV6-5 to TRBJ2-1, with 7 nucleotides matching TRBD2. Germline-derived CDR1 and CDR2 are MNHEY and SVGAGI. The CDR3 totals 14 residues. Trimming removed 2 bases from V and 5 bases from J; junction bases left unmatched: 3. The CDR3 protein is CASSYVGGNNEQFF. The DNA of the CDR3 is TGTGCCAGCAGTTACGTGGGAGGGAACAATGAGCAGTTCTTC.

This clone turned up a few times. V is TRBV6-5 and J is TRBJ1-2; TRBD1 aligns across 8 bases. J lost 4 bases, V lost 2 bases, and 9 bases had no gene match. The CDR3 sequence is 16 residues long. Germline V gives CDR1 MNHEY, CDR2 SVGAGI. This chain's CDR3 is CASSYRPDRGLYGYTF. DNA for the CDR3: TGTGCCAGCAGTTACCGGCCCGACAGGGGTCTCTATGGCTACACCTTC.

The table lists this clone with a few counts. The V call is TRBV28, the J call TRBJ1-1; no clear D gene. Germline V gives CDR1 MDHEN, CDR2 SYDVKM. V was pared by 2 bases and J by 3 bases, with 7 bases between. The CDR3 covers 13 residues. This chain's CDR3 is CASSLRSYTEAFF. As DNA, the CDR3 is TGTGCCAGCAGTTTACGTAGCTACACTGAAGCTTTCTTT.

This clone showed up just a few times. The chain joins TRBV2 to TRBJ1-5; D gene ambiguous. The length of the CDR3 is 14 residues. V was clipped by 0 bases and J by 6 bases, with 9 bases between them. The V gene's germline CDR1 is SNHLY and CDR2 FYNNEI. In nucleotides, the CDR3 is TGTGCCAGCAGTGAAGCAACGACGGGTCAGCCCCAGCATTTT. Encoded protein: CASSEATTGQPQHF.

The V gene is TRBV7-8, the J gene TRBJ1-5; D possibly corresponds to TRBD1 (6 bases). The V gene lost 4 bases and the J gene lost 6 bases, with 16 bases spanning the gap. The CDR3 loop spans 15 amino acids. Germline V gene data show CDR1 as SGHVS and CDR2 as FQNEAQ. The CDR3 loop is CASSYYDRLIQPQHF. Written as DNA, the CDR3 is TGTGCCAGCAGCTACTACGACAGGTTAATTCAGCCCCAGCATTTT.

This clone was observed a few times. This sequence joins TRBV7-2 and TRBJ1-5; D uncertain. The V end lost 3 bases, the J end lost 6 bases, and 6 bases lay between the germline ends. CDR1 and CDR2 from the germline V gene are SGHTA and FQGNSA. The CDR3 contains 12 residues. The CDR3 DNA reads TGTGCCAGCAGCTTTCCGGGTCAGCCCCAGCATTTT. This sequence encodes CASSFPGQPQHF.

This clone showed up just a few times. Here the CDR3 reads CASSKGKLLYGYTF. CDR3 in DNA: TGTGCCAGCAGCAAGGGCAAGTTGCTCTATGGCTACACCTTC. The chain links TRBV21-1 to TRBJ1-2; the DNA was not used to check the table's D call, TRBD1. TRBV21-1 constitutes a pseudogene. CDR3 size: 14 residues.

The chain has TRBV29-1 and TRBJ1-2, with a tentative D call TRBD1 (6 bases). V was shortened by 6 bases and J by 4 bases, with 15 bases between the two germline ends. Germline CDR1 is SQVTM and CDR2 is ANQGSEA. There are 13 residues in the CDR3. CDR3 residues: CSVLTGTTYGYTF. The DNA for the CDR3 is TGCAGCGTCTTGACCGGGACAACCTATGGCTACACCTTC.

The genes are TRBV7-2 and TRBJ2-7; perhaps TRBD1 as D (6 bases). The V and J ends lost 4 bases and 2 bases respectively, with 15 bases between them. Germline CDR1 reads SGHTA; CDR2 reads FQGNSA. The CDR3 spans 15 residues. The CDR3 sequence is CASSSTRQGPYEQYF. For the CDR3, the DNA is TGTGCCAGCAGCTCCACCCGGCAGGGGCCCTACGAGCAGTACTTC. The full variable domain, completed using reference TRBV7-2 and TRBJ2-7, is GAGVSQSPSNKVTEKGKDVELRCDPISGHTALYWYRQSLGQGLEFLIYFQGNSAPDKSGLPSDRFSAERTGGSVSTLTIQRTQQEDSAVYLCASSSTRQGPYEQYFGPGTRLTVT.

This clone was detected only a few times. The chain uses TRBV9 and TRBJ1-1, with 8 positions matching TRBD1. From germline, CDR1 is SGDLS and CDR2 YYNGEE. The CDR3 loop spans 13 amino acids. The ends lost 4 bases at V and 9 bases at J; junction bases unmatched: 8. This CDR3 is CASSPQGAAKAFF. CDR3 nucleotide sequence: TGTGCCAGCAGCCCTCAGGGGGCGGCGAAAGCTTTCTTT.

V gene TRBV4-3 combines with J gene TRBJ2-7; D not certain. With 0 bases removed from V and 7 bases from J, the gap between germline ends came to 19 bases. CDR1 is LGHNA, CDR2 YSLEER, per germline. The CDR3 is 16 amino acids. CDR3 DNA sequence: TGCGCCAGCAGCCAAGATCTGAGAAACCTCAAATATGAGCAGTACTTC. Translating it yields CASSQDLRNLKYEQYF.

V gene TRBV10-3 combines with J gene TRBJ1-1; D is uncertain. Trimming shortened V by 7 bases and J by 3 bases, and 12 bases separated the two germline ends. In germline, CDR1 is ENHRY, CDR2 SYGVKD. This CDR3 region has 13 residues. The CDR3: CAITERDYTEAFF. As DNA, the CDR3 is TGTGCCATCACCGAAAGAGACTACACTGAAGCTTTCTTT.

This clone has just a few counts. This sequence joins TRBV11-3 and TRBJ2-1; 9 nucleotides line up with TRBD2. The CDR3 is 14 amino acids. Germline lookup yields CDR1 SGHNT and CDR2 YENEEA. J was trimmed by 7 bases and V by 5 bases; bases with no gene match: 6. The CDR3 nucleotides are TGTGCCAGCAGCGCCAGTAGCGGGAGAAATGAGCAGTTCTTC. This codes for CASSASSGRNEQFF.